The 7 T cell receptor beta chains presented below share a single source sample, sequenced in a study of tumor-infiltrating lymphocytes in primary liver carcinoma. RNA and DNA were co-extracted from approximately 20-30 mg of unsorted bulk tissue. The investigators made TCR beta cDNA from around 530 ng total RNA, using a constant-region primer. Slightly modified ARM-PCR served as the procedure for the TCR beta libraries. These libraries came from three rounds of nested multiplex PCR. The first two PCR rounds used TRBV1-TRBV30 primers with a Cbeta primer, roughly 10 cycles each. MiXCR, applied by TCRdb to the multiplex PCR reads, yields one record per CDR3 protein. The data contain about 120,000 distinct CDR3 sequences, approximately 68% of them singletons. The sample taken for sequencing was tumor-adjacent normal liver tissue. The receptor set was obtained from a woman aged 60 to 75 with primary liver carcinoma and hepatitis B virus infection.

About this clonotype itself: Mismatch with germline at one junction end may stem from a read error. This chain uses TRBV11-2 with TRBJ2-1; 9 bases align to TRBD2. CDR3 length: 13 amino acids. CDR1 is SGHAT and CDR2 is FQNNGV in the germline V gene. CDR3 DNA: TGTGACAGCAGCAGCGGGAGGCATAATGAGCAGTTCTTC. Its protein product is CDSSSGRHNEQFF.

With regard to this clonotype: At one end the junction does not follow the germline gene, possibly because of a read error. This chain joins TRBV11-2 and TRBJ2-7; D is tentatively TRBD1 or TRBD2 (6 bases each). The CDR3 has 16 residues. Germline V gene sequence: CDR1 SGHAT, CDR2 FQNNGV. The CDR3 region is CASSLASGAGGYELYF. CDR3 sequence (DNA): TGCGCCAGTAGCTTAGCGTCGGGGGCAGGAGGCTACGAGCTGTACTTC.

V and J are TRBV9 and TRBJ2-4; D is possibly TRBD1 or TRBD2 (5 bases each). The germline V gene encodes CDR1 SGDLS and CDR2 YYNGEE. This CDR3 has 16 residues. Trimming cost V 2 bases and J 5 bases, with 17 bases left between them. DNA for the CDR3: TGTGCCAGCAGCGTTAGGGTGGGGGACGGACAAAACATTCAGTACTTC. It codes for CASSVRVGDGQNIQYF.

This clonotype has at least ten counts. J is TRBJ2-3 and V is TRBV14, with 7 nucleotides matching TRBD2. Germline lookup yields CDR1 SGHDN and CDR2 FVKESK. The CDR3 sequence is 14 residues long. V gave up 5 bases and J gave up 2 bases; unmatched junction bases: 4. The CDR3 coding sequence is TGTGCCAGCAGCGGCGGGAGTCCCACAGATACGCAGTATTTT. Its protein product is CASSGGSPTDTQYF.

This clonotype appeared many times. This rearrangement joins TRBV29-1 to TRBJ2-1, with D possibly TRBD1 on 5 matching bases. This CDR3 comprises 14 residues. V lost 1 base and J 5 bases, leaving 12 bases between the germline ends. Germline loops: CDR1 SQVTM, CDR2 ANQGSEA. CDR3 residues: CSVEAGLGNNEQFF. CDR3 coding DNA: TGCAGCGTTGAAGCAGGGCTCGGAAACAATGAGCAGTTCTTC.

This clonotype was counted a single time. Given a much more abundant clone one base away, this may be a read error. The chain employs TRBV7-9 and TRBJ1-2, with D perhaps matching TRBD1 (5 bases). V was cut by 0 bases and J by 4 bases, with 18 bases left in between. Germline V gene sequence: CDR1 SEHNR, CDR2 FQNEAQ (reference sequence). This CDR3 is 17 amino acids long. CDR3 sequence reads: CASSLARSAGGGYGYTF. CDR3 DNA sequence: TGTGCCAGCAGCTTAGCCCGTTCTGCCGGGGGAGGCTATGGCTACACCTTC.

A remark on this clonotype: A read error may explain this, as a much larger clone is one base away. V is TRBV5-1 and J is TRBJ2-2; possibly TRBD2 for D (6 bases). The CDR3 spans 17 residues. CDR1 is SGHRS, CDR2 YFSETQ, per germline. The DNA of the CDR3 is TGCGCCAGCAGCCGACGTGTGGTAGCGGTATTTTCCGGGAAGCTGTTTTTT. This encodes CASSRRVVAVFSGKLFF.